Below, one T cell receptor beta chain is given with its context. Its antigen is still unknown. This sample stems from a study of cytomegalovirus exposure and HLA in healthy donors. Findings of the study overall: Most CMV-associated TCR beta chains were later found to appear HLA-restricted.

Germline V gives CDR1 SGDLS, CDR2 YYNGEE. The CDR3 consists of 14 residues. Trimming took off 3 bases at V and 5 bases at J, with 12 bases between the two ends. PCR involved 60 Vbeta and 13 Jbeta primers. Clones were read by immunoSEQ multiplex PCR, and TCRdb kept only the in-frame ones, dropping some. This sample has 120,000 to 150,000 clones, with roughly 64% found just once. Sequenced input: PBMCs. The genes are TRBV9 and TRBJ1-3; D unclear. This sequence was found in a woman under 40 in good health and CMV-seropositive. The CDR3 nucleotides read TGTGCCAGCAGCGCCAGCGATACCCGAAACACCATATATTTT. Translation: CASSASDTRNTIYF. Looking up the rest from reference TRBV9 and TRBJ1-3 gives the full variable domain: DSGVTQTPKHLITATGQRVTLRCSPRSGDLSVYWYQQSLDQGLQFLIQYYNGEERAKGNILERFSAQQFPDLHSELNLSSLELGDSALYFCASSASDTRNTIYFGEGSWLTVV.